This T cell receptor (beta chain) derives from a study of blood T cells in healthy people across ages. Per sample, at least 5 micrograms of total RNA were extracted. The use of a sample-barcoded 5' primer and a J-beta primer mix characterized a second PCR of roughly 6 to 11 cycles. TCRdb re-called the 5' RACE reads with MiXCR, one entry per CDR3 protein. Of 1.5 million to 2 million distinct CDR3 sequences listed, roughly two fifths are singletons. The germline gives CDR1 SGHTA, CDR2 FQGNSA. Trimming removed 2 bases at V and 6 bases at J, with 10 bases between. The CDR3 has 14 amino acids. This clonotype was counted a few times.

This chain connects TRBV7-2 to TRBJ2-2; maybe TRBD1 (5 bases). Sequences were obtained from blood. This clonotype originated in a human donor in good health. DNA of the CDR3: TGTGCCAGCAGCTTATCAGGGTGGTCCGGGGAGCTGTTTTTT. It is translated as CASSLSGWSGELFF.